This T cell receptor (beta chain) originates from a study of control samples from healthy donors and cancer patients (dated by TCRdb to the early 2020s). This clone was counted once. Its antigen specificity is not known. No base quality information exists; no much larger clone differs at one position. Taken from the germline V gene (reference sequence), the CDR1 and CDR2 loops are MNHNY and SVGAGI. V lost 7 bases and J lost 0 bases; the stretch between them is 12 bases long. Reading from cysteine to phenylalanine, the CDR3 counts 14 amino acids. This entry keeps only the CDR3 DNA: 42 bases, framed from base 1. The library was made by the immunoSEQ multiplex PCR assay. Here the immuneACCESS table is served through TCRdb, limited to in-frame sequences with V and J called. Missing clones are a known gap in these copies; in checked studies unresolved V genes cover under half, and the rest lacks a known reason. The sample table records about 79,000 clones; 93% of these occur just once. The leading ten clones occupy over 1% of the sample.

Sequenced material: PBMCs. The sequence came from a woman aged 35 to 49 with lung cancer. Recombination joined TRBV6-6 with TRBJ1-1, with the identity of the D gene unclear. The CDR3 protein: CASIRVSMNTEAFF. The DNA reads TGTGCCAGCATTAGGGTAAGCATGAACACTGAAGCTTTCTTT.